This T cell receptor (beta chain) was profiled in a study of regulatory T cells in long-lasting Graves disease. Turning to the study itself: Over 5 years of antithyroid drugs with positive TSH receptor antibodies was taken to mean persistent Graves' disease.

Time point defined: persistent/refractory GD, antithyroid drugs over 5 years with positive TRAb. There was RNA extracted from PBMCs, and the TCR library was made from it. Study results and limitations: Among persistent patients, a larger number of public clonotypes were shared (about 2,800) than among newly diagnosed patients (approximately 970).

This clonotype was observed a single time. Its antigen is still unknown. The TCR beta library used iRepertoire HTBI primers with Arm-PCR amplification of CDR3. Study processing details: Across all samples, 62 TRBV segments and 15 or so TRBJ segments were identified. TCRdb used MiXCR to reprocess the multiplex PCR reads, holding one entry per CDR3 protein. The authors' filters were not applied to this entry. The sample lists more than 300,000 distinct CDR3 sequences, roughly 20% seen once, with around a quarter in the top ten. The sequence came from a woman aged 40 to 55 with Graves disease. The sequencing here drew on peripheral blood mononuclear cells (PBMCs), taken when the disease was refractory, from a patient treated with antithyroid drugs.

The CDR3 DNA reads as TGTGCCAGCAGCTTCTCTACGACCGAGATACTGTTTTTT. Translation gives CASSFSTTEILFF. The chain recombines TRBV7-9 with TRBJ2-2, with no clear D. This CDR3 is built from 13 residues. V lost 3 bases and J lost 14, with 16 bases in between. The germline V gene encodes CDR1 SEHNR and CDR2 FQNEAQ (reference sequence).